This T cell receptor (beta chain) was identified during a study of PD-1 blockade in classical Hodgkin lymphoma. Study observations and caveats: Reported baseline diversity: healthy donors highest, relapsed/refractory patients lowest. Sources of repertoire differences remain undefined, possibly disease activity or prior therapy.

Remarks on this clone: Its antigen remains unknown.

The germline CDR1 and CDR2 sequences are SGHVS and FQNEAQ. This CDR3 spans 15 amino acids. The ends were cut back, 5 bases at V and 5 bases at J, with 16 bases in the middle. Regarding time point: newly diagnosed, previously untreated cHL patient sample. Thawed PBMCs underwent magnetic negative selection to yield purified CD4+ T cells. Newly diagnosed, untreated classical Hodgkin lymphoma PBMCs provided comparison. Generated by immunoSEQ multiplex PCR, the TCRdb table keeps only in-frame clones and is missing some. This table holds under 40,000 clones, about 88% found once. Material for sequencing was CD4+ T cells from blood. This sequence originates from a human donor with classical Hodgkin lymphoma. The chain carries TRBV7-8 and TRBJ2-4; D is ambiguous. The CDR3 DNA follows: TGTGCCAGCAGCGTTGGGCACGCATTTGAAAACATTCAGTACTTC. It specifies CASSVGHAFENIQYF.